This T cell receptor beta chain was observed in a study of T-cell memory formation after mild COVID-19. The CDR3 has 15 residues. With V trimmed by 6 bases and J by 0 bases, 5 bases remained unmatched. From germline, CDR1 is SNHLY and CDR2 FYNNEI. Regarding this clonotype: The antigen is undetermined.

The study, taken as a whole, reports: Clones from the second wave (peaking day 37) had unconfirmed SARS-CoV-2 specificity. Some clones that responded were present in memory (sampled pre-infection), which suggests cross-reactive memory joined. Researchers report contracting CD4+ clones mostly in CM and EM, with CD8+ clones in EMRA.

Using its own MiXCR run on the 5' RACE reads, TCRdb lists one record per CDR3 protein. There are some 200,000 distinct CDR3 sequences in the sample; 9.5% to 10% occur only once, and 3.5% lies in the top ten. The source material was PBMCs or a T cell subset sorted from them (not recorded which). The chain has TRBV2 and TRBJ2-5, with TRBD2 identical over 9 bases. The receptor comes from a man in his late teens or twenties who had mild COVID-19 (a few samples of this study predate the infection). Cell type and time point are not known. The CDR3 here is CASRGTSRDQETQYF. CDR3 bases: TGTGCCAGCAGAGGGACTAGCAGAGACCAAGAGACCCAGTACTTC.